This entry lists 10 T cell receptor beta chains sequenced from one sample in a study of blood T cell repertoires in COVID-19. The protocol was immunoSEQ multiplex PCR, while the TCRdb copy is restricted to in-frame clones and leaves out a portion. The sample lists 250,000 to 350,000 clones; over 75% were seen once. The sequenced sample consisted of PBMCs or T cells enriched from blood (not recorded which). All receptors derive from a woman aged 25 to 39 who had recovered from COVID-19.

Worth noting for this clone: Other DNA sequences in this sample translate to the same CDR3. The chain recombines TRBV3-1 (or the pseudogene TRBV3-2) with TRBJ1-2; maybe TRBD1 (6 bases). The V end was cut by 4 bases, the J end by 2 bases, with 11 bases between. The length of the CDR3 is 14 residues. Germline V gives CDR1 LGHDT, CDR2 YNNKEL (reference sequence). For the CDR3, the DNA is TGTGCCAGCAGCCCAAGGCAGGGGAACTATGGCTACACCTTC. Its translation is CASSPRQGNYGYTF.

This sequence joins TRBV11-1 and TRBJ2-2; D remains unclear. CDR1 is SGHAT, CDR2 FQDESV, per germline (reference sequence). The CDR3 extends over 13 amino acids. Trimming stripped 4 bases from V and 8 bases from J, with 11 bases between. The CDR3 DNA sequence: TGTGCCAGCAGCTCTCCGGTGTGGGGGGAGCTGTTTTTT. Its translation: CASSSPVWGELFF.

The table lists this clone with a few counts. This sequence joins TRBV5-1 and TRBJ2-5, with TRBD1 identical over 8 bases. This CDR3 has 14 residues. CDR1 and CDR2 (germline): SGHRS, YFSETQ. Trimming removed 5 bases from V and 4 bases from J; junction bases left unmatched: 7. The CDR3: CASRPGGARETQYF. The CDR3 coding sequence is TGCGCCAGCAGACCAGGGGGCGCGAGAGAGACCCAGTACTTC.

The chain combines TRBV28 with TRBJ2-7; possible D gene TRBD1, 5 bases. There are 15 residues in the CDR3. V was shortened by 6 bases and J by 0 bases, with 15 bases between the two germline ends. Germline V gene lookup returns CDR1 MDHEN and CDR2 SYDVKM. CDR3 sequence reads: CASRLARVSSYEQYF. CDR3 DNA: TGTGCCAGCAGACTTGCCAGGGTCAGCTCCTACGAGCAGTACTTC. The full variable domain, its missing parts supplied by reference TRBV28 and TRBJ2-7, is DVKVTQSSRYLVKRTGEKVFLECVQDMDHENMFWYRQDPGLGLRLIYFSYDVKMKEKGDIPEGYSVSREKKERFSLILESASTNQTSMYLCASRLARVSSYEQYFGPGTRLTVT.

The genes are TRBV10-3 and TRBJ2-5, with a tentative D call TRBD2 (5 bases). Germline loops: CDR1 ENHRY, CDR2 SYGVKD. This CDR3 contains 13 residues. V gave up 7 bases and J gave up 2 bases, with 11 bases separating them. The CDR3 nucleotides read TGTGCCATCACGAGAGACTATCAAGAGACCCAGTACTTC. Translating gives CAITRDYQETQYF.

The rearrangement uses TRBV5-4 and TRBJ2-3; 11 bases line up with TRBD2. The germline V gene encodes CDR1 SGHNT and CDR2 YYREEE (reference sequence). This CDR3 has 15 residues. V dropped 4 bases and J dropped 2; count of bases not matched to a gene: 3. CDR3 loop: CASSKLAGDTDTQYF. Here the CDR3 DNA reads TGTGCCAGCAGCAAACTAGCGGGGGACACAGATACGCAGTATTTT.

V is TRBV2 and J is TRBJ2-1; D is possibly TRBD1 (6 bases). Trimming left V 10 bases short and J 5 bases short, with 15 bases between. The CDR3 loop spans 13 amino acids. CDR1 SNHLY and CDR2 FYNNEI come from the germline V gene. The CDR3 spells CAIPRDKNNEQFF. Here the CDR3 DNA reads TGTGCCATCCCCCGGGACAAAAACAATGAGCAGTTCTTC. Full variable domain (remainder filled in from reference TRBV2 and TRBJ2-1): EPEVTQTPSHQVTQMGQEVILRCVPISNHLYFYWYRQILGQKVEFLVSFYNNEISEKSEIFDDQFSVERPDGSNFTLKIRSTKLEDSAMYFCAIPRDKNNEQFFGPGTRLTVL.

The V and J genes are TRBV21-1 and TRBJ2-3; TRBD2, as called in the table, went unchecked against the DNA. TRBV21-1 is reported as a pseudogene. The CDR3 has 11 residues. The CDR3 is CAFLRGKTQYF. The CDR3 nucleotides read TGTGCCTTTCTAAGAGGAAAAACGCAGTATTTT.

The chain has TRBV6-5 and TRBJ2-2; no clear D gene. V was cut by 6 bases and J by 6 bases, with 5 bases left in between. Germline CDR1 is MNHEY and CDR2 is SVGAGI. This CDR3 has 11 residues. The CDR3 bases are TGTGCCAGCAGGGTAGCCGGGGAGCTGTTTTTT. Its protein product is CASRVAGELFF.

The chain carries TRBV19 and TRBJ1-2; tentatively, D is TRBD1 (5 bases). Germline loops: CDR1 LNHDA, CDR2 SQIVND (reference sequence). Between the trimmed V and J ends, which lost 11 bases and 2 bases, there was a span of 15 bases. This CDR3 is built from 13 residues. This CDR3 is CAGRQGSNYGYTF. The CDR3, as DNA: TGTGCCGGTCGCCAGGGTTCGAACTATGGCTACACCTTC.